This TCR beta chain is from a study of technical replicates of blood from several donors. This clone occurred a few times. The method was immunoSEQ multiplex PCR; TCRdb's version includes in-frame clones alone and lacks a portion of them. The sample includes approximately 75,000 clones, roughly 77% seen only once; the top ten take around 3.9%. Trimming cost V 3 bases and J 4 bases, with 13 bases left between them. This CDR3 region has 15 residues. CDR1 is SNHLY, CDR2 FYNNEI, per germline. This TCR derives from a human donor in good health. Some clones in this sample may be carry-over from other donors' samples. J is TRBJ2-1 and V is TRBV2, with a weak D call TRBD2 (5 bases). The sample comprised PBMCs. The CDR3 here is CASSDGETIYNEQFF. In DNA form, the CDR3 reads TGTGCCAGCAGTGATGGGGAGACGATTTACAATGAGCAGTTCTTC.